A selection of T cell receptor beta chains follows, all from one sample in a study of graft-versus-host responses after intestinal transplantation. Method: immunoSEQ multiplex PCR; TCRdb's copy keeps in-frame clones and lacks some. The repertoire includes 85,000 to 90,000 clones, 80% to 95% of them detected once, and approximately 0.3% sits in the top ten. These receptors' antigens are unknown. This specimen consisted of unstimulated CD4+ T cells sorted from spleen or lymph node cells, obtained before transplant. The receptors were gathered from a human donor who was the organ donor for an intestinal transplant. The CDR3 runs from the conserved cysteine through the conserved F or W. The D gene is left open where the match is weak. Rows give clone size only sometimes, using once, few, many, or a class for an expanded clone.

CDR3: CASSVGLAGGATDTQYF
DNA: TGTGCCAGCAGTGTGGGACTAGCGGGGGGAGCTACAGATACGCAGTATTTT
D: TRBD2
J: TRBJ2-3
size: .
V: TRBV6-1

CDR3: CASSLTRTEAFF
DNA: TGTGCCAGCAGCCTTACGAGGACTGAAGCTTTCTTT
D: .
J: TRBJ1-1
size: few
V: TRBV13

CDR3: CSVDGQGRGTEAFF
DNA: TGCAGCGTTGACGGGCAGGGGAGGGGGACTGAAGCTTTCTTT
D: .
J: TRBJ1-1
size: .
V: TRBV29-1

CDR3: CASSIQGYKSSYNSPLHF
DNA: TGTGCCAGTAGTATACAGGGGTACAAGAGCTCCTATAATTCACCCCTCCACTTT
D: .
J: TRBJ1-6
size: .
V: TRBV19

CDR3: CASSIQRESREQYF
DNA: TGTGCCAGTAGTATCCAGCGGGAAAGCCGCGAGCAGTACTTC
D: TRBD2
J: TRBJ2-7
size: .
V: TRBV19

CDR3: CASSLSSGGFLLRGTGELFF
DNA: TGCGCCAGCAGCCTCTCTAGCGGGGGCTTCCTATTACGAGGCACCGGGGAGCTGTTTTTT
D: TRBD2
J: TRBJ2-2
size: .
V: TRBV4-1

CDR3: CASSYPTGSPYEQYF
DNA: TGTGCCAGCAGTTACCCAACAGGTTCCCCCTACGAGCAGTACTTC
D: .
J: TRBJ2-7
size: .
V: TRBV6-5

CDR3: CASNWDRAYEQYF
DNA: TGTGCCAGCAATTGGGACAGAGCCTACGAGCAGTACTTC
D: TRBD1
J: TRBJ2-7
size: .
V: TRBV2

CDR3: CASSLYLGGSTDTQYF
DNA: TGTGCCAGCAGCTTATATCTCGGCGGATCCACAGATACGCAGTATTTT
D: .
J: TRBJ2-3
size: once
V: TRBV11-2

CDR3: CASSVMGAGEAGELFF
DNA: TGTGCCAGCAGTGTTATGGGGGCGGGAGAAGCCGGGGAGCTGTTTTTT
D: .
J: TRBJ2-2
size: .
V: TRBV2

CDR3: CASSPSIIAGTSGRRRETQYF
DNA: TGTGCCAGCTCACCATCGATCATTGCCGGGACTAGCGGGAGAAGACGAGAGACCCAGTACTTC
D: TRBD2
J: TRBJ2-5
size: .
V: TRBV18

CDR3: CASSPGLRQFF
DNA: TGTGCCAGCAGCCCTGGACTGAGGCAGTTCTTC
D: .
J: TRBJ2-1
size: .
V: TRBV7-9

CDR3: CASSLSGTLEAFF
DNA: TGTGCCAGCAGCCTATCCGGGACACTAGAAGCTTTCTTT
D: .
J: TRBJ1-1
size: .
V: TRBV27

CDR3: CASSLSSSGTQHF
DNA: TGTGCCAGCAGCTTGTCCTCATCAGGTACCCAGCATTTT
D: .
J: TRBJ1-5
size: .
V: TRBV7-7

CDR3: CASSVKAISTDTQYF
DNA: TGTGCCAGCAGCGTAAAAGCGATATCCACAGATACGCAGTATTTT
D: .
J: TRBJ2-3
size: once
V: TRBV9

CDR3: CSVEQGGTGELFF
DNA: TGCAGCGTTGAACAGGGGGGAACCGGGGAGCTGTTTTTT
D: .
J: TRBJ2-2
size: .
V: TRBV29-1

CDR3: CASSSASGSLNNEQFF
DNA: TGTGCCAGTAGTTCGGCTAGCGGGAGTCTTAACAATGAGCAGTTCTTC
D: TRBD2
J: TRBJ2-1
size: .
V: TRBV19

CDR3: CASSLEGQDYNEQFF
DNA: TGCGCCAGCAGCTTGGAAGGACAGGATTACAATGAGCAGTTCTTC
D: TRBD1
J: TRBJ2-1
size: .
V: TRBV5-1

CDR3: CASSGQGRWNTEAFF
DNA: TGTGCCAGCAGTGGACAGGGCCGTTGGAACACTGAAGCTTTCTTT
D: TRBD1
J: TRBJ1-1
size: .
V: TRBV25-1

CDR3: CASSVGGASRNEQFF
DNA: TGTGCCAGCAGCGTAGGAGGAGCGAGTCGGAATGAGCAGTTCTTC
D: .
J: TRBJ2-1
size: .
V: TRBV9

CDR3: CASSQGGTVYGYTF
DNA: TGTGCCAGCAGCCAAGGCGGGACAGTCTATGGCTACACCTTC
D: TRBD1
J: TRBJ1-2
size: once
V: TRBV5-4

CDR3: CASSVETGVYGYTF
DNA: TGTGCCAGCAGCGTAGAGACAGGGGTCTATGGCTACACCTTC
D: TRBD1
J: TRBJ1-2
size: .
V: TRBV2

CDR3: CASRPRVYGYTF
DNA: TGTGCCAGCAGGCCCAGGGTGTATGGCTACACCTTC
D: .
J: TRBJ1-2
size: .
V: TRBV28

CDR3: CSVDLGTGSGNEQFF
DNA: TGCAGCGTTGATTTGGGGACAGGGTCGGGCAATGAGCAGTTCTTC
D: TRBD1
J: TRBJ2-1
size: .
V: TRBV29-1

CDR3: CASMERLLKDTQYF
DNA: TGTGCCAGCATGGAGAGGCTCCTCAAGGATACGCAGTATTTT
D: .
J: TRBJ2-3
size: .
V: TRBV2

CDR3: CASSSPGQSYGYTF
DNA: TGTGCCAGCAGTTCTCCGGGACAGTCCTATGGCTACACCTTC
D: TRBD1
J: TRBJ1-2
size: .
V: TRBV6-1

CDR3: CASSMTGILNTEAFF
DNA: TGTGCCAGTAGTATGACCGGGATTCTGAACACTGAAGCTTTCTTT
D: .
J: TRBJ1-1
size: .
V: TRBV19

CDR3: CASSKTPGQLAGGTQYF
DNA: TGCGCCAGCAGCAAAACCCCGGGACAGCTTGCCGGAGGGACCCAGTACTTC
D: TRBD1
J: TRBJ2-5
size: .
V: TRBV5-1

CDR3: CASSYSPDNYEQYF
DNA: TGTGCCAGCAGTTACTCGCCGGACAATTACGAGCAGTACTTC
D: .
J: TRBJ2-7
size: .
V: TRBV6-5

CDR3: CASSSTGVNTEAFF
DNA: TGTGCCAGCAGCTCGACAGGGGTGAACACTGAAGCTTTCTTT
D: TRBD1
J: TRBJ1-1
size: .
V: TRBV5-6